This TCR beta chain was documented in a study of response to subunit inactivated influenza vaccine. Broader study findings: The authors proposed limited new T cell recruitment per seasonal influenza vaccination.

Comment on this clonotype: Its specificity is not known.

This CDR3 comprises 13 residues. Trimming took off 7 bases at V and 10 bases at J, with 16 bases between the two ends. TCRdb analysed the RT-PCR reads with MiXCR anew, one entry per CDR3 protein. Among about 800,000 distinct CDR3 sequences listed, about 20% were seen once. The source is a man aged 50 to 59 who received an inactivated influenza vaccine. The chain recombines TRBV12-3 or TRBV12-4 with TRBJ2-2, with D perhaps TRBD2 (6 bases). The sequenced sample was PBMCs from blood, obtained 5 to 6 days after vaccination. CDR3 sequence (DNA): TGTGCCAGCAAAACCCTAGCGCCTCAGGAGCTGTTTTTT. It translates to CASKTLAPQELFF.